Each of the 18 T cell receptor beta chains below was sequenced from the same sample in a study of shared clonotypes between healthy human individuals. Sequenced by immunoSEQ multiplex PCR; TCRdb stores in-frame clones only, minus some. The sample carries 2,100,000 or so clones, 90% to 97% recorded once. The specimen sequenced was naive CD4+ T cells sorted from blood. The subset denotes: CD45RA+ positively selected. The source is a man between 18 and 35 years old in good health.

V and J are TRBV6-1 and TRBJ1-6, with D hard to call. Germline CDR1 is MNHNS and CDR2 is SASEGT. The CDR3 is made up of 15 amino acids. Trimming took 6 bases from V and 0 from J, leaving 9 bases between them. The CDR3 here is CASRDSDSYNSPLHF. The CDR3 DNA follows: TGTGCCAGCAGGGATTCAGACTCCTATAATTCACCCCTCCACTTT.

With regard to this clone: This specimen includes other DNA sequences encoding the same CDR3. J is TRBJ1-5 and V is TRBV6-6; D is undetermined. The germline CDR1 and CDR2 sequences are MNHNY and SVGAGI (reference sequence). This CDR3 comprises 12 residues. The ends were cut back, 8 bases at V and 0 bases at J, with 5 bases in the middle. CDR3 amino acids: CASRDSNQPQHF. The CDR3 DNA follows: TGTGCCAGCCGGGATAGCAATCAGCCCCAGCATTTT.

This chain joins TRBV25-1 and TRBJ1-6, with D hard to call. From germline, CDR1 is MGHDK and CDR2 SYGVNS. CDR3 size: 13 residues. V lost 4 bases and J 7 bases, leaving 8 bases between the germline ends. CDR3 bases: TGTGCCAGCAGTGGCCGGTGGAATTCACCCCTCCACTTT. Encoded protein: CASSGRWNSPLHF.

This clone has only one observation. The chain couples TRBV9 to TRBJ2-2, with 7 bases matching TRBD2. This CDR3 has 17 residues. The germline CDR1 and CDR2 sequences are SGDLS and YYNGEE. V shed 0 bases, J shed 1 base, and the junction held 6 bases outside the gene matches. CDR3 nucleotide sequence: TGTGCCAGCAGCGTAGCACCGGGGGGATTGAACACCGGGGAGCTGTTTTTT. Its protein product is CASSVAPGGLNTGELFF.

This rearrangement joins TRBV30 to TRBJ2-6; tentative D call: TRBD2 (7 bases). Trimming left V 4 bases short and J 0 bases short, with 22 bases between. Germline V gives CDR1 GTSNPN, CDR2 SVGIG (reference sequence). There are 19 residues in the CDR3. The CDR3 DNA is TGTGCCTGGACTCCTTTTGGGGGGGCCAGGAGCTCTGGGGCCAACGTCCTGACTTTC. Its translation is CAWTPFGGARSSGANVLTF. Combining the CDR3 with reference TRBV30 and TRBJ2-6 gives the whole variable domain SQTIHQWPATLVQPVGSPLSLECTVEGTSNPNLYWYRQAAGRGLQLLFYSVGIGQISSEVPQNLSASRPQDRQFILSSKKLLLSDSGFYLCAWTPFGGARSSGANVLTFGAGSRLTVL.

The chain couples TRBV5-1 to TRBJ1-6, with D uncertain. The germline CDR1 and CDR2 sequences are SGHRS and YFSETQ. Trimming took off 0 bases at V and 0 bases at J, with 10 bases between the two ends. The CDR3 totals 17 residues. This CDR3 reads CASSLGSSSSYNSPLHF. The CDR3 DNA sequence: TGCGCCAGCAGCTTGGGGTCTAGCAGCTCCTATAATTCACCCCTCCACTTT.

The genes are TRBV30 and TRBJ2-3; 11 nucleotides match TRBD2. The germline V gene has CDR1 GTSNPN and CDR2 SVGIG (reference sequence). The CDR3 is 14 amino acids. Unmatched junction bases numbered 6, after V lost 5 bases and J lost 5 bases. The CDR3 DNA follows: TGTGCCTGGGTAGCGGGGGGGCCGGGAGATACGCAGTATTTT. Protein sequence: CAWVAGGPGDTQYF.

This chain links TRBV6-1 with TRBJ1-2; TRBD1 matches 8 bases. J was trimmed by 7 bases and V by 5 bases; bases with no gene match: 6. The CDR3 runs to 13 residues. Germline V CDR1 and CDR2: MNHNS, SASEGT. CDR3 nucleotides: TGTGCCAGCAGTTCAGGACAGGGTCGTGGCTACACCTTC. Translated: CASSSGQGRGYTF.

The chain employs TRBV5-1 and TRBJ2-3; 7 bases agree with TRBD2. V shed 1 base, J shed 2 bases, and the junction held 7 bases outside the gene matches. This CDR3 region has 16 residues. From germline, CDR1 is SGHRS and CDR2 YFSETQ. The CDR3 DNA sequence: TGCGCCAGCAGCTTGAAGTCGGCGGGGGTCACAGATACGCAGTATTTT. Translating it yields CASSLKSAGVTDTQYF.

V and J are TRBV6-6 and TRBJ1-6, with no clear D. CDR3 length: 12 residues. Germline V gene data show CDR1 as MNHNY and CDR2 as SVGAGI (reference sequence). V lost 2 bases and J lost 10, with 6 bases in between. The CDR3 spells CASSYPASPLHF. CDR3 in DNA: TGTGCCAGCAGTTACCCAGCCTCACCCCTCCACTTT.

The CDR3 nucleotides read TGTGCCAGCAGAGGGGAAGTTGACTATGGCTACACCTTC. Translation gives CASRGEVDYGYTF. The chain recombines TRBV2 with TRBJ1-2, with a weak D call TRBD1 (5 bases). The CDR3 is 13 residues long. V lost 6 bases, J lost 3 bases, and 11 bases lay in between. Germline V gene data show CDR1 as SNHLY and CDR2 as FYNNEI.

As for this clone: The junction differs from germline at one of its ends, possibly a read error. The V gene is TRBV28, the J gene TRBJ2-3; TRBD1 aligns across 8 bases. Germline lookup yields CDR1 MDHEN and CDR2 SYDVKM. The CDR3 spans 14 residues. CDR3: CASSLPNGRGPSRF. Here the CDR3 DNA reads TGTGCCAGCAGTTTACCCAATGGCAGGGGGCCTTCACGGTTT.

The gene calls are TRBV18 and TRBJ2-5, with D hard to call. The ends were cut back, 2 bases at V and 1 base at J, with 8 bases in the middle. Germline V CDR1 and CDR2: KGHSH, LQKENI. The CDR3 runs to 14 residues. The CDR3 DNA reads as TGTGCCAGCTCACCAATCAGCGCCCAAGAGACCCAGTACTTC. This codes for CASSPISAQETQYF.

This clone was seen a single time. The genes are TRBV19 and TRBJ1-6, with TRBD1 identical over 8 bases. V lost 7 bases, J lost 6 bases, and 5 bases stayed unmatched. This CDR3 comprises 14 residues. Germline V gives CDR1 LNHDA, CDR2 SQIVND (reference sequence). Written as DNA, the CDR3 is TGTGCCAGTAACCCACAGGGGGGTAATTCACCCCTCCACTTT. Translating it yields CASNPQGGNSPLHF.

This chain connects TRBV5-8 to TRBJ1-4; D unresolved. V was cut by 4 bases and J by 8 bases, with 18 bases left in between. Germline values: CDR1 SGHTS, CDR2 YDEGEE. The CDR3 sequence is 15 residues long. CDR3 residues: CASSQTGYLGEKLFF. The CDR3 DNA is TGTGCCAGCAGCCAAACGGGGTATTTAGGGGAAAAACTGTTTTTT.

This chain uses TRBV7-9 with TRBJ2-3, with TRBD1 identical over 11 bases. There are 16 residues in the CDR3. Germline V gene lookup returns CDR1 SEHNR and CDR2 FQNEAQ (reference sequence). With V trimmed by 5 bases and J by 4 bases, 8 bases remained unmatched. The CDR3 protein is CASSALGTGGADTQYF. CDR3 in DNA: TGTGCCAGCAGCGCCCTGGGGACAGGGGGGGCAGATACGCAGTATTTT.

CDR3 nucleotides: TGCAGCGTTGATAGAGCGGGGGGTATCGGGGAGACCCAGTACTTC. This sequence encodes CSVDRAGGIGETQYF. The chain carries TRBV29-1 and TRBJ2-5, with TRBD2 identical over 9 bases. The CDR3 has 15 residues. V gave up 3 bases and J gave up 5 bases; unmatched junction bases: 10. Germline-derived CDR1 and CDR2 are SQVTM and ANQGSEA.

The rearrangement joins TRBV4-2 to TRBJ2-5; 8 bases match TRBD2. V was pared by 1 base and J by 1 base, with 5 bases of the junction left unmatched. The CDR3 sequence is 16 residues long. From germline, CDR1 is LGHNA and CDR2 YNFKEQ. CDR3 nucleotides: TGTGCCAGCAGCCAAGTAGGTAGCGGGATCCAAGAGACCCAGTACTTC. Its protein is CASSQVGSGIQETQYF.